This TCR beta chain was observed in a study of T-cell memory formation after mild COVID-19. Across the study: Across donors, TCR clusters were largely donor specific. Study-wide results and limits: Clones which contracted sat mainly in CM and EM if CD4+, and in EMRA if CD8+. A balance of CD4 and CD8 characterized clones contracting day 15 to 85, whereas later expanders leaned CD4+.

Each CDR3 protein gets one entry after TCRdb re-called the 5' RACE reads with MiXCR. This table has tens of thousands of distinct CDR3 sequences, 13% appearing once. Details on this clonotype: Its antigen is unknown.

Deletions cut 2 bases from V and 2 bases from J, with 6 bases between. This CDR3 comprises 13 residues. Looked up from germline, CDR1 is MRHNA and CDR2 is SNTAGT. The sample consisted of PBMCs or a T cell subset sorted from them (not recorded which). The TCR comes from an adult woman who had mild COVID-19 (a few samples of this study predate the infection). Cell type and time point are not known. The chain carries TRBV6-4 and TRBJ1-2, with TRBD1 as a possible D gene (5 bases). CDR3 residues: CASSDGGNYGYTF. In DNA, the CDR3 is TGTGCCAGCAGTGACGGGGGGAACTATGGCTACACCTTC.